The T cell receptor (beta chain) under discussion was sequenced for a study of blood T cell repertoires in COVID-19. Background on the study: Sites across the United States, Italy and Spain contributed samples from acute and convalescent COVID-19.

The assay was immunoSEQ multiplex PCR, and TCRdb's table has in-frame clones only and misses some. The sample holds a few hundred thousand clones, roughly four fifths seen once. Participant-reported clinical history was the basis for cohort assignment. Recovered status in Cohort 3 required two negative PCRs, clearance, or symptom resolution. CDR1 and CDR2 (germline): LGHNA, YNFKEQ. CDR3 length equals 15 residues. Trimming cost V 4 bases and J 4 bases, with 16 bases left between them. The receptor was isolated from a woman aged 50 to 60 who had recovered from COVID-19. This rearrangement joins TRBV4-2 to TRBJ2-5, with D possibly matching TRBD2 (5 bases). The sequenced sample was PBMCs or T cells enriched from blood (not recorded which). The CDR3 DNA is TGTGCCAGCAGCCCTAGCCCCGGGTCGGGAGAGACCCAGTACTTC. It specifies CASSPSPGSGETQYF.